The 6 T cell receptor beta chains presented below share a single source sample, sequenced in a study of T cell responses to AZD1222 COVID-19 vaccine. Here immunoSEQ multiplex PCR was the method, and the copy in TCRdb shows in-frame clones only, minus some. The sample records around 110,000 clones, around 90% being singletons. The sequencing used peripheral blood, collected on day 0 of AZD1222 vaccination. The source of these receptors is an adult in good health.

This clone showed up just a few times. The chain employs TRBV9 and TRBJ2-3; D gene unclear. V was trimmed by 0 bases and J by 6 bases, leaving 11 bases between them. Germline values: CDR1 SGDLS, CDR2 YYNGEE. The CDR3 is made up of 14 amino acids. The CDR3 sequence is CASSVALWSDTQYF. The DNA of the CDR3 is TGTGCCAGCAGCGTAGCTTTGTGGTCGGATACGCAGTATTTT.

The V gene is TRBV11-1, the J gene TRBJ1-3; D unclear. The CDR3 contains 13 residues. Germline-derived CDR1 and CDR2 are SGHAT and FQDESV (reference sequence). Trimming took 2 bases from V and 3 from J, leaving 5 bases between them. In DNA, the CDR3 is TGTGCCAGCAGCTTAAAAGTTGGAAACACCATATATTTT. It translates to CASSLKVGNTIYF.

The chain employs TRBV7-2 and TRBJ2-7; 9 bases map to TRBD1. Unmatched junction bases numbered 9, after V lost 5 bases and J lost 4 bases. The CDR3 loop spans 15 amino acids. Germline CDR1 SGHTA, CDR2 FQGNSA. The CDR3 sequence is CASSPGTGFRYEQYF. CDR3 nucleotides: TGTGCCAGCAGCCCCGGGACAGGGTTTAGGTACGAGCAGTACTTC.

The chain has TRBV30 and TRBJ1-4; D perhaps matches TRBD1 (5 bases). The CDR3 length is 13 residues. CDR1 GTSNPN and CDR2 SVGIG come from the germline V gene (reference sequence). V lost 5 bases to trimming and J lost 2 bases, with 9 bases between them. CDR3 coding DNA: TGTGCCTGGGAGAAGGGGACTAATGAAAAACTGTTTTTT. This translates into CAWEKGTNEKLFF.

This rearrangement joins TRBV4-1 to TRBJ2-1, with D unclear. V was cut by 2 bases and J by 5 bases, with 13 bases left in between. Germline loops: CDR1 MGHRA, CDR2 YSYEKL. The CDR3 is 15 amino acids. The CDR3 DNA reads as TGCGCCAGCAGCCAAACCCCGCTGAGCAACAATGAGCAGTTCTTC. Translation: CASSQTPLSNNEQFF.

The CDR3 nucleotides read TGTGCCAGCAGGATAACGAACACCGGGGAGCTGTTTTTT. Protein product: CASRITNTGELFF. The V call is TRBV6-5, the J call TRBJ2-2, with D unresolved. In germline, CDR1 is MNHEY, CDR2 SVGAGI. Between the trimmed V and J ends, which lost 6 bases and 0 bases, there was a span of 5 bases. The CDR3 covers 13 residues.